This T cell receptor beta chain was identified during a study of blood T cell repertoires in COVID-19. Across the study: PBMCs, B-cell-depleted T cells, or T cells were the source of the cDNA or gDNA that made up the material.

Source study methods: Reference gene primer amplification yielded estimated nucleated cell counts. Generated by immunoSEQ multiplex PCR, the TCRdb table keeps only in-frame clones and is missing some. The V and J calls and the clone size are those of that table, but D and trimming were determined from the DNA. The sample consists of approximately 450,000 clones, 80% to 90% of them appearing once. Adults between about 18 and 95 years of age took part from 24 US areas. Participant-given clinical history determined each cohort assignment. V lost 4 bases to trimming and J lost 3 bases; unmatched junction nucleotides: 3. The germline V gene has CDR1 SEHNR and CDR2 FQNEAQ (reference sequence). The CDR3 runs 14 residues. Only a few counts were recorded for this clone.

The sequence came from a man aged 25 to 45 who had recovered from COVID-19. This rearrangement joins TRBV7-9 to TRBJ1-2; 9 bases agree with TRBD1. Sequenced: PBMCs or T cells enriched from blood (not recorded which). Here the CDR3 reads CASSSGQGYYGYTF. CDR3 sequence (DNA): TGTGCCAGCAGCTCTGGACAGGGGTACTATGGCTACACCTTC.